This T cell receptor beta chain is drawn from a study of technical replicates of blood from several donors. Looked up from germline, CDR1 is SGHAT and CDR2 is FQNNGV. After removal of 3 bases from V and 1 base from J, the junction contained 6 bases not matched to a gene. The CDR3 sequence is 17 residues long. The data were produced by immunoSEQ multiplex PCR, yet TCRdb's version contains in-frame clones alone and is incomplete. The sample contains 53,000 or so clones, 86% of which appear only once. Sequencing was done on a sample of PBMCs. The source is a human donor in good health. Some clones in this sample may be carry-over from other donors' samples. This chain links TRBV11-2 with TRBJ1-1, with 12 nucleotides matching TRBD1. The CDR3 spells CASSFGTGGAGNTEAFF. For the CDR3, the DNA is TGTGCCAGCAGCTTCGGGACAGGGGGCGCAGGGAACACTGAAGCTTTCTTT.